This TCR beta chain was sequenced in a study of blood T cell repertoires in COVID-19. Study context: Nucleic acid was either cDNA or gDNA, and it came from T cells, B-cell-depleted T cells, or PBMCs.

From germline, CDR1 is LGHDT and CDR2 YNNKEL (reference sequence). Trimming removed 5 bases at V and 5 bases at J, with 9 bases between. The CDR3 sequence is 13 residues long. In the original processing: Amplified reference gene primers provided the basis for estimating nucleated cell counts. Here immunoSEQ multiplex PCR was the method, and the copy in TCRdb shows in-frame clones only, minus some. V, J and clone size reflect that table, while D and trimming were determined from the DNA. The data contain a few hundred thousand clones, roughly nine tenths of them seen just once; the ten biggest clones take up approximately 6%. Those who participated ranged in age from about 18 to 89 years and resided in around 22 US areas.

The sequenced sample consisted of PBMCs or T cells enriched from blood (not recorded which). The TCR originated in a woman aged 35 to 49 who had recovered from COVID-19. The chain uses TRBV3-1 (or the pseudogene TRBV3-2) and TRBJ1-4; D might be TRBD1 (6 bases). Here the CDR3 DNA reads TGTGCCAGCAGCGAGGGGGGGAATGAAAAACTGTTTTTT. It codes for CASSEGGNEKLFF.